This record looks at one T cell receptor beta chain sequence and its context. This sample is part of a study of blood T cell repertoires in COVID-19. About the study: Sample material is recorded as cDNA or gDNA derived from T cells, B-cell-depleted T cells, or PBMCs.

CDR1 is GTSNPN, CDR2 SVGIG, per germline (reference sequence). V lost 1 base, J lost 9 bases, and 10 bases lay in between. The CDR3 consists of 12 residues. In the source study's methods: Estimated nucleated cell counts came from reference gene primer amplification. Using immunoSEQ multiplex PCR, the repertoire was profiled, and TCRdb retains in-frame clones only, with some absent. V, J and clone size are taken as reported in that table, and D and trimming were inferred from the DNA itself. The profile shows roughly 190,000 clones, about 86% of them singletons. The specimen sequenced was peripheral blood. The TCR originated in a man over 45 with active or convalescent COVID-19. J is TRBJ1-5 and V is TRBV30, with a possible D match to TRBD1 (5 bases). The DNA of the CDR3 is TGTGCCTGGAGTGAGGGGTTCCGGCCCCAGCATTTT. It encodes CAWSEGFRPQHF.